This T cell receptor (beta chain) derives from a study of CD8 T cells in ankylosing spondylitis. Notes on the study in general: A TCR beta motif of 7 or 8 highly homologous variants appeared characteristic of ankylosing spondylitis blood. Some motif variants were previously reported in reactive arthritis synovial fluid and blood.

Only a few counts were recorded for this clonotype. Its target is not known. V lost 2 bases to trimming and J lost 5 bases, with 15 bases between them. Germline lookup yields CDR1 MDHEN and CDR2 SYDVKM. The CDR3 covers 16 residues. TCRdb reanalysed the 5' RACE reads using MiXCR and keeps one entry per CDR3 protein. Altogether about 33,000 distinct CDR3 sequences are present, 14% being singletons, with the ten largest covering less than 45%. Sequencing was performed on blood. This sequence originates from a male donor with ankylosing spondylitis or in good health (not recorded which). The V call is TRBV28, the J call TRBJ2-2; D ambiguous. CDR3 in DNA: TGTGCCAGCAGTTTAATCAGCCTAGTAGGTACCGGGGAGCTGTTTTTT. This codes for CASSLISLVGTGELFF.